A selection of T cell receptor beta chains follows, all from one sample in a study of T cell responses to AZD1222 COVID-19 vaccine. Sequenced by immunoSEQ multiplex PCR; TCRdb stores in-frame clones only, minus some. The sample contains approximately 110,000 clones, more than 90% of which appear only once. Sequencing used peripheral blood, obtained on day 0 of AZD1222 vaccination. The receptor source for this set is an adult in good health. Each CDR3 is given with its conserved first and last residue. A D gene is named only where the DNA matches it firmly. Rows give clone size only sometimes, using once, few, many, or a class for an expanded clone.

size	V	D	length	J	CDR3	DNA
-	TRBV30	-	13	TRBJ1-4	CAWSFQGYEKLFF	TGTGCCTGGAGTTTCCAGGGGTATGAAAAACTGTTTTTT
-	TRBV29-1	-	10	TRBJ1-6	CSARRTPLHF	TGCAGCGCCCGAAGAACACCCCTCCACTTT
-	TRBV7-9	-	16	TRBJ1-1	CASSLSTTDGNTEAFF	TGTGCCAGCAGCTTATCCACCACGGACGGGAACACTGAAGCTTTCTTT
-	TRBV28	-	16	TRBJ1-1	CASDQRAGSMNTEAFF	TGTGCCAGCGACCAACGCGCCGGTAGCATGAACACTGAAGCTTTCTTT
-	TRBV11-1	TRBD1	15	TRBJ2-7	CASSLLTGSGYEQYF	TGTGCCAGCAGCTTACTGACAGGGTCCGGCTACGAGCAGTACTTC
-	TRBV20-1	-	13	TRBJ1-1	CSASGGAGTEAFF	TGCAGTGCTAGTGGAGGGGCGGGAACTGAAGCTTTCTTT
-	TRBV7-2	-	16	TRBJ1-4	CASSLGPSWLEEKLFF	TGTGCCAGCAGCTTAGGACCCAGCTGGCTGGAGGAAAAACTGTTTTTT
-	TRBV3-1/TRBV3-2	-	15	TRBJ2-5	CASSLRGGNQETQYF	TGTGCCAGCAGCCTAAGGGGGGGAAATCAAGAGACCCAGTACTTC
-	TRBV9	TRBD1	16	TRBJ2-2	CASSVGGQGATGELFF	TGTGCCAGCAGCGTAGGAGGACAGGGGGCGACCGGGGAGCTGTTTTTT
-	TRBV9	-	15	TRBJ1-3	CASSVGAGGGNTIYF	TGTGCCAGCAGCGTAGGGGCTGGGGGGGGAAACACCATATATTTT
-	TRBV10-3	-	14	TRBJ2-1	CAISDNGAPMEQFF	TGTGCCATCAGTGATAATGGGGCCCCAATGGAGCAGTTCTTC
-	TRBV25-1	TRBD1	13	TRBJ2-5	CASSPHRGETQYF	TGTGCCAGCAGTCCTCACAGGGGGGAGACCCAGTACTTC
-	TRBV27	TRBD2	16	TRBJ2-7	CASSLGLAGIPREQYF	TGTGCCAGCAGTTTAGGTCTAGCGGGTATCCCCCGCGAGCAGTACTTC
-	TRBV6-2/TRBV6-3	TRBD1	14	TRBJ2-1	CASSYLQGVDEQFF	TGTGCCAGCAGTTACTTACAGGGGGTCGATGAGCAGTTCTTC
-	TRBV19	-	14	TRBJ2-2	CASSGTLNTGELFF	TGTGCCAGTTCCGGGACCCTAAACACCGGGGAGCTGTTTTTT
-	TRBV7-3	-	13	TRBJ2-5	CASSARTQETQYF	TGTGCCAGCAGCGCACGAACGCAAGAGACCCAGTACTTC
-	TRBV27	-	15	TRBJ2-5	CASSLGGQLQETQYF	TGTGCCAGCAGTTTAGGTGGACAACTCCAAGAGACCCAGTACTTC
-	TRBV15	-	14	TRBJ2-7	CATSRKIQDYEQYF	TGTGCCACCAGCCGCAAGATCCAGGACTACGAGCAGTACTTC
-	TRBV25-1	-	12	TRBJ1-2	CASSEYLDGYTF	TGTGCCAGCAGTGAGTACCTGGATGGCTACACCTTC
-	TRBV9	TRBD1	16	TRBJ2-3	CASTLTGGWGTDTQYF	TGTGCCAGCACACTCACAGGGGGCTGGGGCACAGATACGCAGTATTTT
-	TRBV7-6	-	16	TRBJ2-5	CASSLAPTEQQETQYF	TGTGCCAGCAGCTTAGCCCCGACTGAACAGCAAGAGACCCAGTACTTC
once	TRBV7-2	-	14	TRBJ2-5	CASSLARDAETQYF	TGTGCCAGCAGCTTAGCCAGGGATGCAGAGACCCAGTACTTC
-	TRBV11-2	TRBD1	13	TRBJ1-5	CASSLDRDQPQHF	TGTGCCAGCAGCTTGGACAGGGATCAGCCCCAGCATTTT
-	TRBV11-3	-	13	TRBJ1-3	CASSTHSGNTIYF	TGTGCCAGCAGCACTCACTCTGGAAACACCATATATTTT
-	TRBV27	-	15	TRBJ2-1	CASSSQAGGRNEQFF	TGTGCCAGCAGTTCCCAAGCGGGTGGACGAAATGAGCAGTTCTTC
-	TRBV4-2	TRBD2	18	TRBJ2-1	CASSQDGTSGGKYNEQFF	TGTGCCAGCAGCCAAGATGGGACTAGCGGGGGCAAGTACAATGAGCAGTTCTTC
-	TRBV9	TRBD1	15	TRBJ2-5	CASSVRTGAGETQYF	TGTGCCAGCAGCGTACGGACAGGGGCGGGAGAGACCCAGTACTTC
-	TRBV29-1	TRBD2	13	TRBJ2-1	CSVRLAGVYEQFF	TGCAGCGTTCGTCTAGCGGGAGTCTATGAGCAGTTCTTC
-	TRBV28	TRBD1	16	TRBJ1-5	CASSLPGQGSNQPQHF	TGTGCCAGCAGTCTTCCGGGACAGGGTAGCAATCAGCCCCAGCATTTT
-	TRBV5-1	TRBD2	15	TRBJ2-7	CASSAGLAGAYEQYF	TGCGCCAGCAGCGCAGGACTAGCGGGGGCCTACGAGCAGTACTTC
-	TRBV28	-	14	TRBJ2-7	CASSLDAGNYEQYF	TGTGCCAGCAGTTTAGACGCAGGGAACTACGAGCAGTACTTC
-	TRBV7-9	-	12	TRBJ1-5	CASSSQDQPQHF	TGTGCCAGCAGCTCACAGGATCAGCCCCAGCATTTT
-	TRBV15	TRBD2	24	TRBJ2-1	CATSRDILTDFLAGGPSSYNEQFF	TGTGCCACCAGCAGAGATATTCTGACAGACTTTCTCGCGGGAGGACCCAGTTCCTACAATGAGCAGTTCTTC
-	TRBV5-6	-	16	TRBJ1-2	CASSSRDGGGYYGYTF	TGTGCCAGCAGCTCCCGTGACGGGGGTGGGTACTATGGCTACACCTTC
-	TRBV9	-	14	TRBJ1-4	CASSLGRTNEKLFF	TGTGCCAGCAGCCTCGGGAGAACTAATGAAAAACTGTTTTTT
-	TRBV9	-	15	TRBJ2-1	CASSVDSALWNEQFF	TGTGCCAGCAGCGTAGATAGCGCCCTGTGGAATGAGCAGTTCTTC
-	TRBV15	TRBD2	17	TRBJ2-3	CATSEPGLAGRADTQYF	TGTGCCACCAGCGAGCCGGGACTAGCGGGTAGGGCAGATACGCAGTATTTT
-	TRBV30	-	11	TRBJ2-5	CAWSVRETQYF	TGTGCCTGGAGTGTACGCGAGACCCAGTACTTC
few	TRBV7-2	TRBD1	15	TRBJ1-4	CASTPTGTGGEKLFF	TGTGCCAGCACGCCGACCGGGACAGGGGGAGAAAAACTGTTTTTT
once	TRBV27	-	12	TRBJ2-3	CASRDFTDTQYF	TGTGCCAGCAGGGATTTCACAGATACGCAGTATTTT
-	TRBV11-2	TRBD1	15	TRBJ2-7	CASSSSRQGAYEQYF	TGTGCCAGCAGCTCCTCGCGACAGGGGGCATACGAGCAGTACTTC
-	TRBV9	-	13	TRBJ2-3	CASSVAGEDTQYF	TGTGCCAGCAGCGTAGCAGGGGAGGATACGCAGTATTTT
-	TRBV30	-	16	TRBJ1-6	CAWQGPGSRYNSPLHF	TGTGCCTGGCAGGGGCCAGGAAGTCGCTATAATTCACCCCTCCACTTT
-	TRBV7-9	-	13	TRBJ2-2	CASSLVSTGELFF	TGTGCCAGCAGCTTAGTCAGTACCGGGGAGCTGTTTTTT
-	TRBV10-3	-	11	TRBJ1-6	CAISQGGPLHF	TGTGCCATCAGTCAGGGCGGGCCCCTCCACTTT
-	TRBV11-1	TRBD1	13	TRBJ1-2	CASGPTGTYGYTF	TGTGCCAGCGGCCCGACAGGGACCTATGGCTACACCTTC
-	TRBV7-3	-	14	TRBJ2-1	CASSSVQGYNEQFF	TGTGCCAGCAGTTCAGTGCAGGGTTACAATGAGCAGTTCTTC
-	TRBV7-2	-	15	TRBJ1-2	CASSPRLGADYGYTF	TGTGCCAGCAGCCCCCGTTTGGGGGCGGATTATGGCTACACCTTC
-	TRBV28	TRBD2	17	TRBJ2-3	CASIPSLAGMHTDTQYF	TGTGCCAGCATTCCATCCTTAGCGGGCATGCACACAGATACGCAGTATTTT
-	TRBV28	-	11	TRBJ1-3	CASSILNTIYF	TGTGCCAGCAGTATTCTTAACACCATATATTTT